A selection of T cell receptor beta chains follows, all from one sample in a study of T cell repertoires in cytomegalovirus infection. TCRdb independently ran MiXCR on the reads; one entry per CDR3 protein. The sample holds 450,000 to 550,000 distinct CDR3 sequences, approximately 40% seen once. Their specific antigens are unknown. Sequenced here: cultured PBMCs, sampled from culture after CMV antigen stimulation. Every receptor here comes from a human donor in good health (CMV status not recorded). Some clones in this sample may be carry-over from other donors' samples. CDR3s include the opening cysteine and the closing phenylalanine or tryptophan. Each record gives: J gene, V gene, clone size, D gene, CDR3 DNA, CDR3 protein. A D gene is named only where the DNA matches it firmly. Size is stated for part of the rows, as once, few or many counts, or as a class when the clone is expanded.

TRBJ2-5,TRBV7-2,few,-,TGTGCCAGCCGAAGGGGCGGGGTGGGAGAGACCCAGTACTTC,CASRRGGVGETQYF
TRBJ2-3,TRBV28,-,-,TGTGCCAGCAGTATGGGACGGCGAGGGGATACGCAGTATTTT,CASSMGRRGDTQYF
TRBJ2-5,TRBV7-2,many,TRBD2,TGTGCCAGCAGCTCTAGGTTAGCGGGAGGCGGGACCCAGTACTTC,CASSSRLAGGGTQYF
TRBJ2-1,TRBV6-5,-,TRBD2,TGTGCCAGCAGTTACTCGAGCGGGAGCTCCTACAATGAGCAGTTCTTC,CASSYSSGSSYNEQFF
TRBJ1-2,TRBV19,-,-,TGTGCCAGTGAAGGCCTGGGCTATGGCTACACCTTC,CASEGLGYGYTF
TRBJ2-1,TRBV9,-,TRBD2,TGTGCCAGCAGCGTAGAAGTAGCGGGAGAGAATGAGCAGTTCTTC,CASSVEVAGENEQFF
TRBJ1-5,TRBV6-8,-,-,TGTGCCAGCACCGCAGGACGGGCAAATCAGCCCCAGCATTTT,CASTAGRANQPQHF
TRBJ2-7,TRBV11-2,-,-,TGTGCCAGCAGGTTAACAGGACGCCCCTACGAGCAGTACTTC,CASRLTGRPYEQYF
TRBJ2-3,TRBV2,-,-,TGTGCCAGCAGTACCTATGTTACAGATACGCAGTATTTT,CASSTYVTDTQYF
TRBJ2-1,TRBV7-2,few,-,TGTGCCAGCAGCTCCAACCAGCTCTCCCACAATGAGCAGTTCTTC,CASSSNQLSHNEQFF
TRBJ2-1,TRBV4-1,-,TRBD2,TGCGCCAGCAGCCACCTCGGGACTAGCGGATACAATGAGCAGTTCTTC,CASSHLGTSGYNEQFF
TRBJ2-5,TRBV2,-,-,TGTGCCAGCAGTGAGGAGGGTATTGAGACCCAGTACTTC,CASSEEGIETQYF
TRBJ1-1,TRBV6-1,-,TRBD1,TGTGCCAGCCCTAAGCGGGACAGGGCCTCCTCCTATGAAGCTTTCTTT,CASPKRDRASSYEAFF
TRBJ2-7,TRBV6-2/TRBV6-3,few,-,TGTGCCAGCAGGAGTCCTTTGAGGGTCTACGAGCAGTACTTC,CASRSPLRVYEQYF
TRBJ2-6,TRBV7-8,few,-,TGTGCCAGCAGCTTAAGCTACAGTCTCTCTGGGGCCAACGTCCTGACTTTC,CASSLSYSLSGANVLTF
TRBJ2-1,TRBV12-3/TRBV12-4,few,-,TGTGCCAGCACCTTTCGGTTTAGCGGCTACAATGAGCAGTTCTTC,CASTFRFSGYNEQFF
TRBJ2-1,TRBV5-5,-,TRBD2,TGTGCCAGCAGTTGGGGGCGGGGGGACAATGAGCAGTTCTTC,CASSWGRGDNEQFF
TRBJ1-1,TRBV4-1,-,-,TGCGCCAGCAGCCCTAAGAACATAGTGAACACTGAAGCTTTCTTT,CASSPKNIVNTEAFF
TRBJ1-1,TRBV2,-,TRBD1,TGTGCCACCTTCAGACAGGGAATGAACACTGAAGCTTTCTTT,CATFRQGMNTEAFF
TRBJ2-3,TRBV20-1,-,TRBD2,TGCAGTGCCCCCAGGTTGCTAGCGGGGGGGCCAGATACGCAGTATTTT,CSAPRLLAGGPDTQYF
TRBJ2-1,TRBV19,-,-,TGTGCCAGTAAACTAAGCATTACTTACAATGAGCAGTTCTTC,CASKLSITYNEQFF
TRBJ2-1,TRBV7-2,many,-,TGTGCCAGCAGCTTAAGGGACAATGAGCAGTTCTTC,CASSLRDNEQFF
TRBJ2-7,TRBV7-6,-,TRBD2,TGTGCCAGCAGCTCGATACTAGCGGCCTACGAGCAGTACTTC,CASSSILAAYEQYF
TRBJ2-6,TRBV12-3/TRBV12-4,-,-,TGTGCCAGCAGTCGAGTCAGGGTCGATGGGGCCAACGTCCTGACTTTC,CASSRVRVDGANVLTF
TRBJ2-1,TRBV7-2,-,TRBD2,TGTGCCAGCGGTAGACTAGCCACCAACAATGAGCAGTTCTTC,CASGRLATNNEQFF
TRBJ2-3,TRBV11-1,-,TRBD1,TGTGCCAGCAGCGACCGGGACAGGGGCACAGATACGCAGTATTTT,CASSDRDRGTDTQYF
TRBJ2-5,TRBV29-1,once,TRBD1,TGCAGCGTTGGCCAGGGGGCTCAGGAAGAGACCCAGTACTTC,CSVGQGAQEETQYF
TRBJ2-7,TRBV15,-,TRBD1,TGTGCCACCAGCAGAGATGTGGGACAGGTCTACGAGCAGTACTTC,CATSRDVGQVYEQYF
TRBJ1-4,TRBV7-6,-,-,TGTGCCAGCAGCTGGGGGGGTGAAAAACTGTTTTTT,CASSWGGEKLFF
TRBJ2-5,TRBV7-6,-,-,TGTGCCAGCGAGGTCCGGGACACCCTGGGAGAGACCCAGTACTTC,CASEVRDTLGETQYF
TRBJ2-7,TRBV2,-,-,TGTGCCACCACCTCCGGGACCGAAGCCTACGAGCAGTACTTC,CATTSGTEAYEQYF
TRBJ1-6,TRBV20-1,-,-,TGCAGTGCTGGAGGGGTTTCCGGGAATAATTCACCCCTCCACTTT,CSAGGVSGNNSPLHF
TRBJ2-7,TRBV30,-,TRBD1,TGTGCCTGGACCGCCGGACAGGGCTCCCACGAGCAGTACTTC,CAWTAGQGSHEQYF
TRBJ1-2,TRBV7-2,-,-,TGTGCCAGCAGCTTAGCGCGCCGCCACGATGGCTACACCTTC,CASSLARRHDGYTF
TRBJ2-2,TRBV12-3/TRBV12-4,-,-,TGTGCCAGCAGCCTGAGGGCAGCGAACACCGGGGAGCTGTTTTTT,CASSLRAANTGELFF
TRBJ1-2,TRBV12-3/TRBV12-4,many,-,TGTGCCAGCAGCCACGGACAGACCCCTAACTATGGCTACACCTTC,CASSHGQTPNYGYTF
TRBJ2-5,TRBV2,-,TRBD1,TGTGCCAGCAGTCTACAGGGGGAAGAGACCCAGTACTTC,CASSLQGEETQYF
TRBJ2-7,TRBV7-9,few,-,TGTGCCAGCAGCTTTAAAGGCCACGAGCAGTACTTC,CASSFKGHEQYF
TRBJ2-7,TRBV7-8,-,TRBD2,TGTGCCAGCAGCTTCCCTCGAGCGGGACCCCCCTACGAGCAGTACTTC,CASSFPRAGPPYEQYF
TRBJ2-1,TRBV10-3,-,TRBD2,TGTGCCACGACGACTAGCGGGGGGCAGGGTGAGCAGTTCTTC,CATTTSGGQGEQFF
TRBJ1-2,TRBV7-2,-,-,TGTGCCAGCAGCTCCAACCCGGGAGGGGGCTACACCTTC,CASSSNPGGGYTF
TRBJ2-3,TRBV20-1,-,TRBD2,TGCAGTGCCACTGGCGGGGGGGCCGGGGATACGCAGTATTTT,CSATGGGAGDTQYF
TRBJ1-3,TRBV25-1,-,-,TGTGCCAGCAGTTTAGGTGACACCATATATTTT,CASSLGDTIYF
TRBJ1-5,TRBV12-3/TRBV12-4,-,-,TGTGCCTACCAGGGGCAGGCAGACAATCAGCCCCAGCATTTT,CAYQGQADNQPQHF
TRBJ2-3,TRBV5-4,few,TRBD2,TGTGCCAGCAGCTTCGGGACCCTAGCGGGGGGGCCATCAGATACGCAGTATTTT,CASSFGTLAGGPSDTQYF
TRBJ1-5,TRBV7-4,-,-,TGTGCCAGCAGCCCGCACACCCAGGGCCCTCGGGGGCAGCCCCAGCATTTT,CASSPHTQGPRGQPQHF
TRBJ2-1,TRBV2,few,-,TGTGCCATTTACTCGGGACTCTCCTACAATGAGCAGTTCTTC,CAIYSGLSYNEQFF
TRBJ2-2,TRBV4-1,few,-,TGCGCCAGCACCCGACTAGGTGGGGAGCCACTCACCGGGGAGCTGTTTTTT,CASTRLGGEPLTGELFF
TRBJ2-7,TRBV7-2,few,TRBD2,TGTGCCAGCAGCCCCCGACTAGCGGGAAACGAGCGGGCGTACTTC,CASSPRLAGNERAYF
TRBJ1-2,TRBV10-3,few,-,TGTGCCATCAGTGAGTCGGGCCAGTACTATGGCTACACCTTC,CAISESGQYYGYTF
TRBJ2-1,TRBV11-2,-,-,TGTGCCAGCAGCCAAACACAGGGACCCAATGAGCAGTTCTTC,CASSQTQGPNEQFF
TRBJ2-3,TRBV11-3,-,-,TGTGCCAGCAGCTTAGGGGAAGTGGCCGATACGCAGTATTTT,CASSLGEVADTQYF
TRBJ2-3,TRBV7-2,many,-,TGTGCCAGCGCCCCGTATCGGCTCGGGGATACGCAGTATTTT,CASAPYRLGDTQYF
TRBJ2-1,TRBV4-1,-,TRBD2,TGCGCCAGCAGCTTGGTAGCGGGAGAGGAGGAGCAGTTCTTC,CASSLVAGEEEQFF